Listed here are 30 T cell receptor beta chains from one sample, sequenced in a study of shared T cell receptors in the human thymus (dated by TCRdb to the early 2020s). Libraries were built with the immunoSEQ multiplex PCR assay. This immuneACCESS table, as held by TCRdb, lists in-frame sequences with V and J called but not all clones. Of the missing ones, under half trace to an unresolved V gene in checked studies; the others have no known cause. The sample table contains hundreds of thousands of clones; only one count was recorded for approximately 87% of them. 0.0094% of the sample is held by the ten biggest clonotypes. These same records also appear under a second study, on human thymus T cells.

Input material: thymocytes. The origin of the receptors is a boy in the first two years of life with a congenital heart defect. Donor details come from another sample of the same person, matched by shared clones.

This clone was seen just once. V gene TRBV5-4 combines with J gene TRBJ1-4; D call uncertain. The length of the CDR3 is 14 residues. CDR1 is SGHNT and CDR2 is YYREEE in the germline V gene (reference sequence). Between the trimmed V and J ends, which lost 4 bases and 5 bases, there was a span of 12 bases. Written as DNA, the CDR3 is TGTGCCAGCAGCCTATGGGAGAAAAATGAAAAACTGTTTTTT. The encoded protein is CASSLWEKNEKLFF.

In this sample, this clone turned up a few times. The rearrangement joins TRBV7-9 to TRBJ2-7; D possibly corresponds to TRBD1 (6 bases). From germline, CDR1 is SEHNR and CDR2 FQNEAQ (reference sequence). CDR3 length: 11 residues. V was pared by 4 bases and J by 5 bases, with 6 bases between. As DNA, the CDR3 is TGTGCCAGCAGCTACAGGGACGAGCAGTACTTC. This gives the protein CASSYRDEQYF.

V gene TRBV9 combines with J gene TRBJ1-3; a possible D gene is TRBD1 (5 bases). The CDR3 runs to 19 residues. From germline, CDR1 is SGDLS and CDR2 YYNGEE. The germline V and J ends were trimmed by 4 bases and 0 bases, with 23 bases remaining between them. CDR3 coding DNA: TGTGCCAGCAGCCCCGAGGACACGGGCGGTGACCGCTCTGGAAACACCATATATTTT. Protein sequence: CASSPEDTGGDRSGNTIYF.

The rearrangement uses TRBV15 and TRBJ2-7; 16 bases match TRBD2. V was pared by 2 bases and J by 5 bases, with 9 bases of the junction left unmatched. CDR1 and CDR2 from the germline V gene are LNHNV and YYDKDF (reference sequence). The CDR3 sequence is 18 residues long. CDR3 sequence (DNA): TGTGCCACCAGCAGATCACCGGGACTAGCGGGAGGGCGCCACGAGCAGTACTTC. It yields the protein CATSRSPGLAGGRHEQYF.

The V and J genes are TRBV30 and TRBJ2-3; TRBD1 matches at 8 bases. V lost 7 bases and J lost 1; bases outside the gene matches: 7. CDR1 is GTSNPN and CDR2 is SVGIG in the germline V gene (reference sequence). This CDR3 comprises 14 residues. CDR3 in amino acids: CASFPGQGTDTQYF. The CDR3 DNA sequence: TGTGCCTCCTTCCCGGGACAGGGCACAGATACGCAGTATTTT. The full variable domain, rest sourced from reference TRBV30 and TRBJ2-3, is SQTIHQWPATLVQPVGSPLSLECTVEGTSNPNLYWYRQAAGRGLQLLFYSVGIGQISSEVPQNLSASRPQDRQFILSSKKLLLSDSGFYLCASFPGQGTDTQYFGPGTRLTVL.

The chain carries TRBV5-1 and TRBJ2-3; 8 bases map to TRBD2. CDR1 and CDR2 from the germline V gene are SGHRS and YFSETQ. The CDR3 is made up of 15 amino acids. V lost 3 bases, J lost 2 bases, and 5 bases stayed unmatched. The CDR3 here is CASSYTSGDTDTQYF. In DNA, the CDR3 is TGCGCCAGCAGCTACACTAGCGGAGACACAGATACGCAGTATTTT. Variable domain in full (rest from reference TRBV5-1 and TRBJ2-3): KAGVTQTPRYLIKTRGQQVTLSCSPISGHRSVSWYQQTPGQGLQFLFEYFSETQRNKGNFPGRFSGRQFSNSRSEMNVSTLELGDSALYLCASSYTSGDTDTQYFGPGTRLTVL.

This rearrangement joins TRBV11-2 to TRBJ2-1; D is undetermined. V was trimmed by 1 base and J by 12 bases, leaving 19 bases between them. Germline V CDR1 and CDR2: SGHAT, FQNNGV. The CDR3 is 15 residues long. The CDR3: CASSLALSHLFGQFF. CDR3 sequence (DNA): TGTGCCAGCAGCTTAGCCCTTAGCCACTTGTTCGGGCAGTTCTTC.

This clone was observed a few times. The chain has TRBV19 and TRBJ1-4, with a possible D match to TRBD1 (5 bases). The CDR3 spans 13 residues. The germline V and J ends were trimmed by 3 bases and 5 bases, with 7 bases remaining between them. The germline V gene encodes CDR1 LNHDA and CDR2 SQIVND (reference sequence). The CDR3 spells CASSIRQNEKLFF. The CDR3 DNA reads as TGTGCCAGTAGTATTCGACAGAATGAAAAACTGTTTTTT.

The CDR3 is CASSESTGFAHLNTEAFF. The CDR3 DNA reads as TGCGCCAGCAGTGAGTCCACAGGGTTTGCACATTTGAACACTGAAGCTTTCTTT. The chain couples TRBV10-1 to TRBJ1-1, with D tentatively TRBD1 (6 bases). The CDR3 contains 18 residues. Germline V gene lookup returns CDR1 WNHNN and CDR2 SYGVQD (reference sequence). V shed 0 bases and J shed 0 bases, with 17 bases lying between them.

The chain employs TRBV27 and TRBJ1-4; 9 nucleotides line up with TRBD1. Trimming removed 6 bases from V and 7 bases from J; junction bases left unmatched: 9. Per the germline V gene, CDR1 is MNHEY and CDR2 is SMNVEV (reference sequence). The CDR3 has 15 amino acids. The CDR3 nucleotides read TGTGCCAGCAGCCCTAACAGGGGGCGCGTTGAAAAACTGTTTTTT. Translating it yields CASSPNRGRVEKLFF. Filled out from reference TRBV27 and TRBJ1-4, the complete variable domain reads EAQVTQNPRYLITVTGKKLTVTCSQNMNHEYMSWYRQDPGLGLRQIYYSMNVEVTDKGDVPEGYKVSRKEKRNFPLILESPSPNQTSLYFCASSPNRGRVEKLFFGSGTQLSVL.

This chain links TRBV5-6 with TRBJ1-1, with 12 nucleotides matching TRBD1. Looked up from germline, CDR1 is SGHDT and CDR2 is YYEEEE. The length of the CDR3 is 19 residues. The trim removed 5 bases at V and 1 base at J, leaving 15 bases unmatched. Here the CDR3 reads CASRHQTGTGGRKNTEAFF. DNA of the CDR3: TGTGCCAGCAGACATCAAACCGGGACAGGGGGCAGAAAGAACACTGAAGCTTTCTTT.

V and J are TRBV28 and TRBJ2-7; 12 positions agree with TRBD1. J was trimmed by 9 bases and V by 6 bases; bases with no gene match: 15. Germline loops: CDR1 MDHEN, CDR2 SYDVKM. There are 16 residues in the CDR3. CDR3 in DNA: TGTGCCAGCAGCCGACTCCGGGGACAGGGGGCGCTTGGGCAGTACTTC. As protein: CASSRLRGQGALGQYF.

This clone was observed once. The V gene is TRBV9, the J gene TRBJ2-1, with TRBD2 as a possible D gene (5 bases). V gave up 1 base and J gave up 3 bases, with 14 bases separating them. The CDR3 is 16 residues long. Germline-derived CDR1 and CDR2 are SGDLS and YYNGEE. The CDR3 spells CASSVQGYEGYNEQFF. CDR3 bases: TGTGCCAGCAGCGTACAAGGGTATGAGGGCTACAATGAGCAGTTCTTC.

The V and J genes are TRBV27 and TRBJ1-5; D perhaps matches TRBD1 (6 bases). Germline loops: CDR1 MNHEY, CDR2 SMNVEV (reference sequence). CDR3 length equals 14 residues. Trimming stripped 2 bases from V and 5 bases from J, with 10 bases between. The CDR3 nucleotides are TGTGCCAGCAGTTTACTGGACAGCGATCAGCCCCAGCATTTT. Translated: CASSLLDSDQPQHF.

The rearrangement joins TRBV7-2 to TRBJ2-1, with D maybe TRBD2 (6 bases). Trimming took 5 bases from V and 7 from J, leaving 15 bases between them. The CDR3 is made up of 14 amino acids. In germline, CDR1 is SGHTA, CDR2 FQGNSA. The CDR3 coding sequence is TGTGCCAGCAGCCCCCCGGGAGATTTGAATGAGCAGTTCTTC. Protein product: CASSPPGDLNEQFF.

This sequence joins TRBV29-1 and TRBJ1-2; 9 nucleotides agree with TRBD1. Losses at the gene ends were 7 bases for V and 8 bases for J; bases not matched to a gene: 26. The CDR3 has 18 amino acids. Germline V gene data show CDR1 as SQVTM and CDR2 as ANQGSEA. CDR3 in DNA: TGCAGCGACGCAGCACACCTAGACGCGACAGGGGGGAATTGGGGCTACACCTTC. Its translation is CSDAAHLDATGGNWGYTF.

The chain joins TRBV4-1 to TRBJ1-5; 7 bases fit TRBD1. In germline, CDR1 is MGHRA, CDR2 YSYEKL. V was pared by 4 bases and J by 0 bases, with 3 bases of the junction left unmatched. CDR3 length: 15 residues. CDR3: CASSPRGDSNQPQHF. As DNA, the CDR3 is TGCGCCAGCAGCCCCAGGGGGGATAGCAATCAGCCCCAGCATTTT.

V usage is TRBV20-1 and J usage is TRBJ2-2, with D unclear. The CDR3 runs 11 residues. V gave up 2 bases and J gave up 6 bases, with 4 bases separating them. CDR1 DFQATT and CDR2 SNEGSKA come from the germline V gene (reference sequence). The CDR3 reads CSARQAGELFF. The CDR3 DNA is TGCAGTGCTAGACAGGCCGGGGAGCTGTTTTTT.

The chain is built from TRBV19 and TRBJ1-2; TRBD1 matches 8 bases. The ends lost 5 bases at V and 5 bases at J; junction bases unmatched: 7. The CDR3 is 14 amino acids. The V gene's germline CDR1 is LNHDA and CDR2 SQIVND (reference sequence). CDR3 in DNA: TGTGCCAGTAGTCTCGACGGACAGGGATATGGCTACACCTTC. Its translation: CASSLDGQGYGYTF.

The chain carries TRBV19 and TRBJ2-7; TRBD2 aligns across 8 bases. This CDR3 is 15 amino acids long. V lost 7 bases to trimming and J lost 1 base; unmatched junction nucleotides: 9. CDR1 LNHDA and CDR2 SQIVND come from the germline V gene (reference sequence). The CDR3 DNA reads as TGTGCCAGTAAAATGGGCGGGGGGCATTCCTACGAGCAGTACTTC. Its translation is CASKMGGGHSYEQYF.

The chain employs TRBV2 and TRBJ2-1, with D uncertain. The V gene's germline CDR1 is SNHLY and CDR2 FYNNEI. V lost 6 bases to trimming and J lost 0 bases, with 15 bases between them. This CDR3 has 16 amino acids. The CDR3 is CASRRGKKSSYNEQFF. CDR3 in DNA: TGTGCCAGCAGGAGAGGTAAGAAGAGCTCCTACAATGAGCAGTTCTTC.

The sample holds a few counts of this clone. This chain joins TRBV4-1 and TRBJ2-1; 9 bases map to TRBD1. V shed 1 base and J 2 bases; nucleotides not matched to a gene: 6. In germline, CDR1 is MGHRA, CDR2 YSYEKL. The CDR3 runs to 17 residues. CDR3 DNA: TGCGCCAGCAGCCAAGGACGGGACAGGGAGACCTACAATGAGCAGTTCTTC. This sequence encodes CASSQGRDRETYNEQFF.

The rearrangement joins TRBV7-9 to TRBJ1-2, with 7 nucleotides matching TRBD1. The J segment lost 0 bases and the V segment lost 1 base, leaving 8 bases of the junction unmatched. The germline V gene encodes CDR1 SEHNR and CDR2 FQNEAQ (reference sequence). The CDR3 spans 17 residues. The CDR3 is CASSLVGQARTNYGYTF. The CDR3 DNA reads TGTGCCAGCAGCTTAGTAGGACAGGCACGCACTAACTATGGCTACACCTTC.

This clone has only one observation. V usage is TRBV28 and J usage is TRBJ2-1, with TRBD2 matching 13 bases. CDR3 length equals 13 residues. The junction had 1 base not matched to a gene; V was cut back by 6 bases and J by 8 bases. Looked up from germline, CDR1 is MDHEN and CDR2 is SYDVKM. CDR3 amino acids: CASRLAGGDEQFF. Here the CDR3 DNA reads TGTGCCAGCAGACTAGCGGGAGGGGATGAGCAGTTCTTC.

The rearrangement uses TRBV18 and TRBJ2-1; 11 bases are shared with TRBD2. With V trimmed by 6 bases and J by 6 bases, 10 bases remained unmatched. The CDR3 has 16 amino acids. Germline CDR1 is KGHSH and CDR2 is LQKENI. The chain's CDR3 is CASSLTSGVGVNEQFF. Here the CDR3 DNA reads TGTGCCAGCTCCCTGACTAGCGGGGTAGGGGTCAATGAGCAGTTCTTC.

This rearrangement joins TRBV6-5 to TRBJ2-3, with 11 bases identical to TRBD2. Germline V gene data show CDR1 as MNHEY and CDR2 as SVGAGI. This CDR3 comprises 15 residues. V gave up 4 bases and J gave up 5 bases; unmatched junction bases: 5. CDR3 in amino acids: CASSSTSGGIDTQYF. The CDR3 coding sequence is TGTGCCAGCAGTTCCACTAGCGGGGGCATAGATACGCAGTATTTT.

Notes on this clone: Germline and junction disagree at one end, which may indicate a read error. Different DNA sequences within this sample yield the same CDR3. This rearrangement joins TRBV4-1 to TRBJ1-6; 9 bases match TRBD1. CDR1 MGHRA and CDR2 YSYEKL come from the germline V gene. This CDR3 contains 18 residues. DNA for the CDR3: TGCGCCAGCAGCCAAGTGGGACAGGGCCCCTTTTATAATTCCCCCCTCCACTTT. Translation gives CASSQVGQGPFYNSPLHF.

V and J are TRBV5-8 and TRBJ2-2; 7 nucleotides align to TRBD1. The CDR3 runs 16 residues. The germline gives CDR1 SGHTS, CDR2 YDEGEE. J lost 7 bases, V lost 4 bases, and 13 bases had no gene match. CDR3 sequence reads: CASSPRQGKGGGELFF. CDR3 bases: TGTGCCAGCAGCCCGCGACAGGGTAAAGGTGGCGGGGAGCTGTTTTTT.

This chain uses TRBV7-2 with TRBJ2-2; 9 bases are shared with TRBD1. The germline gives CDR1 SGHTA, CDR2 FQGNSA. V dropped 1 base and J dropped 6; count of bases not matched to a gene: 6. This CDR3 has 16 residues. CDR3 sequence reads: CASSLEGQGPAGELFF. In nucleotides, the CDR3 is TGTGCCAGCAGCTTAGAGGGACAGGGCCCAGCCGGGGAGCTGTTTTTT.

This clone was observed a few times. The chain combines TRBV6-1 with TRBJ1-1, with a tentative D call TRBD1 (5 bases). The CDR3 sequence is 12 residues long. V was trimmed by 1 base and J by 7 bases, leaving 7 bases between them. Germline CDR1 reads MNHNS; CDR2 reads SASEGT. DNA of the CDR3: TGTGCCAGCAGTGAAGGGACATTTGAAGCTTTCTTT. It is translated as CASSEGTFEAFF.